This TCR beta chain was retrieved from a study of cytomegalovirus exposure and HLA in healthy donors. Points from the study as a whole: Among immune exposure information, only CMV serostatus was available. An ancestry cluster, one associated with Asian ancestry, reportedly showed fewer N-insertions than the approximately 660-donor mean in a later analysis.

Germline CDR1 reads SEHNR; CDR2 reads FQNEAQ (reference sequence). This CDR3 comprises 17 residues. Trimming stripped 3 bases from V and 0 bases from J, with 15 bases between. Both 60 Vbeta primers and 13 Jbeta primers went into the PCR. Here immunoSEQ multiplex PCR was the method, and the copy in TCRdb shows in-frame clones only, minus some. This sample carries approximately 210,000 clones, 85% to 90% of them seen once, and the ten largest clones take 1% to 1.5%. Comment on this clone: Its specificity is not known.

The TCR originated in a man aged 30 to 39 in good health and CMV-seronegative. J is TRBJ2-1 and V is TRBV7-9; weak D call: TRBD1 (6 bases). The sample comprised PBMCs. CDR3 bases: TGTGCCAGCAGCTTTAGCCCCCAGGGGCCCTCCTACAATGAGCAGTTCTTC. It specifies CASSFSPQGPSYNEQFF.